Following are 32 T cell receptor beta chains from one sample sequenced in a study of shared clonotypes between healthy human individuals. The protocol was immunoSEQ multiplex PCR, while the TCRdb copy is restricted to in-frame clones and leaves out a portion. The sample consists of around 1,900,000 clones, roughly 95% of them appearing once. Selected positively for CCR7 and CD45RO-negative, naive CD8 cells excluded terminally differentiated effector memory CD45RA+ cells. Sequenced input: naive CD8+ T cells from PBMCs. These TCRs come from a man aged 18-30 years in good health. Some clones in this sample may be carry-over from other donors' samples.

The chain carries TRBV6-5 and TRBJ2-3; TRBD1 is a possible D gene (5 bases). V was cut by 2 bases and J by 4 bases, with 13 bases left in between. This CDR3 region has 15 residues. Germline V gene lookup returns CDR1 MNHEY and CDR2 SVGAGI. CDR3 DNA sequence: TGTGCCAGCAGTTACCGGGCCTCAGGGTCAGATACGCAGTATTTT. Its protein is CASSYRASGSDTQYF.

The rearrangement links TRBV28 to TRBJ1-5; weak D call: TRBD1 (5 bases). Trimming took 5 bases from V and 8 from J, leaving 22 bases between them. The CDR3 is 16 amino acids. Germline V CDR1 and CDR2: MDHEN, SYDVKM. Here the CDR3 reads CASSGGARGLLEPQHF. Written as DNA, the CDR3 is TGTGCCAGCAGTGGGGGTGCCCGGGGACTCCTTGAGCCCCAGCATTTT.

The V and J genes are TRBV19 and TRBJ2-6; D may be TRBD2 (6 bases). Germline CDR1 reads LNHDA; CDR2 reads SQIVND (reference sequence). V lost 8 bases to trimming and J lost 0 bases, with 11 bases between them. This CDR3 spans 15 amino acids. DNA for the CDR3: TGTGCCAGTCAGGCGGGAAGCTCTGGGGCCAACGTCCTGACTTTC. Its protein is CASQAGSSGANVLTF.

V usage is TRBV28 and J usage is TRBJ2-5; a weak D match, TRBD2 (6 bases). The germline CDR1 and CDR2 sequences are MDHEN and SYDVKM. The V end lost 7 bases, the J end lost 1 base, and 13 bases lay between the germline ends. The CDR3 is 14 amino acids. In nucleotides, the CDR3 is TGTGCCAGCAATCGCCTAGCGCTCCAAGAGACCCAGTACTTC. This sequence encodes CASNRLALQETQYF.

The chain is built from TRBV28 and TRBJ2-7; 9 nucleotides line up with TRBD1. Germline V gene data show CDR1 as MDHEN and CDR2 as SYDVKM. J lost 3 bases, V lost 8 bases, and 20 bases had no gene match. The CDR3 has 18 amino acids. CDR3 residues: CASWGPGQGRRGIYEQYF. Here the CDR3 DNA reads TGTGCCAGCTGGGGACCGGGACAGGGCCGGAGGGGAATCTACGAGCAGTACTTC.

The chain uses TRBV11-3 and TRBJ1-1; unclear D gene. The V gene lost 0 bases and the J gene lost 5 bases, with 7 bases spanning the gap. CDR1 is SGHNT and CDR2 is YENEEA in the germline V gene. The CDR3 runs 13 residues. The CDR3 DNA is TGTGCCAGCAGCTTAGAAGGGTGGACTGAAGCTTTCTTT. Translated: CASSLEGWTEAFF.

The V call is TRBV7-9, the J call TRBJ2-1; perhaps TRBD2 as D (6 bases). The CDR3 spans 14 residues. V was pared by 5 bases and J by 8 bases, with 16 bases between. CDR1 SEHNR and CDR2 FQNEAQ come from the germline V gene (reference sequence). The CDR3 sequence: CASSRDSPRDEQFF. Here the CDR3 DNA reads TGTGCCAGCAGCCGGGACTCGCCAAGGGATGAGCAGTTCTTC.

The genes are TRBV27 and TRBJ2-5, with 11 nucleotides matching TRBD2. This CDR3 region has 16 residues. V lost 4 bases to trimming and J lost 5 bases; unmatched junction nucleotides: 9. Germline V lookup: CDR1 MNHEY, CDR2 SMNVEV (reference sequence). DNA of the CDR3: TGTGCCAGCAGTTCCCTCGCAGTAGCGGGAGGGGAGACCCAGTACTTC. Its translation is CASSSLAVAGGETQYF.

This clone has just a few counts. The gene calls are TRBV19 and TRBJ1-1, with unresolved D. There are 13 residues in the CDR3. V was clipped by 6 bases and J by 5 bases, with 13 bases between them. Germline-derived CDR1 and CDR2 are LNHDA and SQIVND (reference sequence). The CDR3 DNA is TGTGCCAGTAGCCGGGAGGCGGGGACTGAAGCTTTCTTT. Its protein is CASSREAGTEAFF. Looking up the rest from reference TRBV19 and TRBJ1-1 gives the full variable domain: DGGITQSPKYLFRKEGQNVTLSCEQNLNHDAMYWYRQDPGQGLRLIYYSQIVNDFQKGDIAEGYSVSREKKESFPLTVTSAQKNPTAFYLCASSREAGTEAFFGQGTRLTVV.

Points on this clone: Other nucleotide sequences in the sample specify the same CDR3. This sequence joins TRBV9 and TRBJ2-7; D possibly corresponds to TRBD1 (6 bases). Trimming pared 4 bases from V and 1 base from J, leaving 9 bases between. Germline lookup yields CDR1 SGDLS and CDR2 YYNGEE. The CDR3 covers 13 residues. Here the CDR3 reads CASSPRGSYEQYF. DNA of the CDR3: TGTGCCAGCAGCCCAAGGGGGTCCTACGAGCAGTACTTC.

J is TRBJ1-1 and V is TRBV19; D may be TRBD1 (5 bases). The CDR3 sequence is 14 residues long. Trimming cost V 5 bases and J 7 bases, with 17 bases left between them. CDR1 is LNHDA, CDR2 SQIVND, per germline (reference sequence). For the CDR3, the DNA is TGTGCCAGTAGTCCGAGTCGGGGGGGAGGTGAAGCTTTCTTT. Protein product: CASSPSRGGGEAFF.

V gene TRBV7-9 combines with J gene TRBJ2-1; 7 bases match TRBD2. From germline, CDR1 is SEHNR and CDR2 FQNEAQ (reference sequence). The CDR3 runs 17 residues. Trimming cost V 1 base and J 6 bases; bases outside gene matches: 12. CDR3 coding DNA: TGTGCCAGCAGCTTAGTCGATAGGCCTAGCGGTGTCAATGAGCAGTTCTTC. This codes for CASSLVDRPSGVNEQFF. The variable domain in full, with the rest retrieved from reference TRBV7-9 and TRBJ2-1, is DTGVSQNPRHKITKRGQNVTFRCDPISEHNRLYWYRQTLGQGPEFLTYFQNEAQLEKSRLLSDRFSAERPKGSFSTLEIQRTEQGDSAMYLCASSLVDRPSGVNEQFFGPGTRLTVL.

The chain combines TRBV30 with TRBJ2-5; no clear D gene. Trimming removed 2 bases at V and 4 bases at J, with 11 bases between. The CDR3 is made up of 13 amino acids. Germline values: CDR1 GTSNPN, CDR2 SVGIG (reference sequence). The CDR3 DNA reads TGTGCCTGGAGTCCCCAGATAGGAGAGACCCAGTACTTC. Residues: CAWSPQIGETQYF.

This chain joins TRBV10-3 and TRBJ2-5, with TRBD1 identical over 8 bases. The CDR3 spans 16 residues. V was clipped by 6 bases and J by 4 bases; unmatched bases: 13. The germline CDR1 and CDR2 sequences are ENHRY and SYGVKD. Here the CDR3 reads CAISHPTGDRGETQYF. The CDR3 nucleotides read TGTGCCATCAGCCACCCGACAGGGGATAGAGGAGAGACCCAGTACTTC.

The chain combines TRBV9 with TRBJ2-7, with a tentative D call TRBD1 (6 bases). Between the trimmed V and J ends, which lost 6 bases and 0 bases, there was a span of 13 bases. The V gene's germline CDR1 is SGDLS and CDR2 YYNGEE. This CDR3 is built from 14 residues. The CDR3 DNA sequence: TGTGCCAGCACCGCGACAGGCAGCTCCTACGAGCAGTACTTC. This gives the protein CASTATGSSYEQYF.

V is TRBV6-5 and J is TRBJ1-4; D might be TRBD1 (6 bases). The CDR3 consists of 15 residues. V gave up 0 bases and J gave up 1 base, with 6 bases separating them. Germline CDR1 is MNHEY and CDR2 is SVGAGI. The CDR3 reads CASSYSTGTNEKLFF. The DNA of the CDR3 is TGTGCCAGCAGTTACTCGACAGGAACTAATGAAAAACTGTTTTTT.

The chain links TRBV14 to TRBJ2-7; 12 nucleotides line up with TRBD2. The V gene's germline CDR1 is SGHDN and CDR2 FVKESK. V shed 1 base and J 4 bases; nucleotides not matched to a gene: 8. The CDR3 consists of 17 residues. For the CDR3, the DNA is TGTGCCAGCAGCCAAGGGACTAGCGGGACGGGATGGTACGAGCAGTACTTC. This translates into CASSQGTSGTGWYEQYF.

The chain uses TRBV13 and TRBJ2-1; possible D gene TRBD2, 6 bases. Trimming shortened V by 5 bases and J by 9 bases, and 20 bases separated the two germline ends. The CDR3 consists of 15 residues. Germline V gene lookup returns CDR1 PRHDT and CDR2 FYEKMQ (reference sequence). The CDR3 loop reads CASSREEGRWSEQFF. The CDR3 DNA is TGTGCCAGCAGCCGTGAGGAGGGCCGGTGGTCTGAGCAGTTCTTC.

The chain carries TRBV19 and TRBJ1-5; weak D call: TRBD1 (6 bases). This CDR3 is 15 amino acids long. Trimming took 0 bases from V and 7 from J, leaving 13 bases between them. In germline, CDR1 is LNHDA, CDR2 SQIVND (reference sequence). Written as DNA, the CDR3 is TGTGCCAGTAGTATAGATTGGGGGGCGGGACAGCCCCAGCATTTT. Amino acid sequence: CASSIDWGAGQPQHF.

V usage is TRBV15 and J usage is TRBJ2-3; 8 bases match TRBD1. In germline, CDR1 is LNHNV, CDR2 YYDKDF (reference sequence). CDR3 length: 18 amino acids. The J segment lost 4 bases and the V segment lost 2 bases, leaving 14 bases of the junction unmatched. CDR3 protein: CATSRSGFGTGEADTQYF. The CDR3 nucleotides are TGTGCCACCAGCAGATCGGGGTTCGGGACAGGTGAGGCAGATACGCAGTATTTT.

This clone was detected a few times. CDR3 in DNA: TGCAGCGTTGAACTACCCGGAGACACTGAAGCTTTCTTT. It is translated as CSVELPGDTEAFF. The rearrangement uses TRBV29-1 and TRBJ1-1; D unclear. Germline CDR1 is SQVTM and CDR2 is ANQGSEA. The germline V and J ends were trimmed by 2 bases and 3 bases, with 10 bases remaining between them. This CDR3 region has 13 residues.

The chain couples TRBV11-2 to TRBJ2-1, with D unclear. Germline V gene data show CDR1 as SGHAT and CDR2 as FQNNGV. This CDR3 contains 15 residues. The V end was cut by 1 base, the J end by 7 bases, with 14 bases between. The CDR3 DNA follows: TGTGCCAGCAGCTTAGTCCCGGACGGGTCAAATGAGCAGTTCTTC. Translation gives CASSLVPDGSNEQFF.

The chain has TRBV7-9 and TRBJ1-2; D is perhaps TRBD1 (6 bases). V was trimmed by 0 bases and J by 4 bases, leaving 15 bases between them. The CDR3 is made up of 16 amino acids. CDR1 is SEHNR and CDR2 is FQNEAQ in the germline V gene (reference sequence). This chain's CDR3 is CASSLAPGAGGYGYTF. Written as DNA, the CDR3 is TGTGCCAGCAGCTTAGCGCCGGGGGCCGGGGGCTATGGCTACACCTTC.

J is TRBJ2-4 and V is TRBV27, with 10 nucleotides matching TRBD1. Germline V gene sequence: CDR1 MNHEY, CDR2 SMNVEV (reference sequence). CDR3 length equals 15 residues. V shed 4 bases, J shed 7 bases, and the junction held 7 bases outside the gene matches. The CDR3 sequence: CASSSPRGQGNIQYF. As DNA, the CDR3 is TGTGCCAGCAGTTCGCCAAGGGGACAGGGGAACATTCAGTACTTC.

The CDR3 DNA sequence: TGCGCCAGCAGCCAAGGGCTCCGGGGTGAGCAGTTCTTC. Protein: CASSQGLRGEQFF. The rearrangement links TRBV4-3 to TRBJ2-1, with D maybe TRBD2 (5 bases). The CDR3 contains 13 residues. V was trimmed by 1 base and J by 9 bases, leaving 10 bases between them. Looked up from germline, CDR1 is LGHNA and CDR2 is YSLEER.

The rearrangement links TRBV25-1 to TRBJ2-6, with unresolved D. The V end was cut by 7 bases, the J end by 2 bases, with 18 bases between. The CDR3 is made up of 17 amino acids. Germline CDR1 and CDR2: MGHDK and SYGVNS. CDR3 protein: CASKGPRGDPGANVLTF. The CDR3 nucleotides are TGTGCCAGCAAAGGGCCTAGAGGTGATCCTGGGGCCAACGTCCTGACTTTC.

The chain carries TRBV27 and TRBJ1-5; D is uncertain. The V end was cut by 4 bases, the J end by 5 bases, with 12 bases between. Germline V gene lookup returns CDR1 MNHEY and CDR2 SMNVEV (reference sequence). The CDR3 covers 14 residues. CDR3: CASSSTRVDQPQHF. Written as DNA, the CDR3 is TGTGCCAGCAGTTCCACTCGTGTCGATCAGCCCCAGCATTTT.

The rearrangement uses TRBV7-9 and TRBJ2-1; no definite D call. CDR1 is SEHNR and CDR2 is FQNEAQ in the germline V gene (reference sequence). The CDR3 is 15 residues long. V was shortened by 3 bases and J by 0 bases, with 9 bases between the two germline ends. The chain's CDR3 is CASSFHIGSYNEQFF. The CDR3, as DNA: TGTGCCAGCAGCTTTCACATCGGCTCCTACAATGAGCAGTTCTTC.

For this clone: Other DNA sequences of this sample code for an identical CDR3. The J gene is TRBJ2-3, the V gene TRBV7-8; D unclear. The CDR3 has 12 residues. Per germline, CDR1 SGHVS and CDR2 FQNEAQ. The V gene lost 2 bases and the J gene lost 4 bases, with 4 bases spanning the gap. For the CDR3, the DNA is TGTGCCAGCAGCTTACTCTCAGATACGCAGTATTTT. It specifies CASSLLSDTQYF.

The chain carries TRBV29-1 and TRBJ2-5; a possible D gene is TRBD2 (7 bases). The J call may be wrong; the DNA end is better matched by TRBJ2-7. The CDR3 runs to 12 residues. Germline V gene sequence: CDR1 SQVTM, CDR2 ANQGSEA. The CDR3 region is CSAFGGRYEQYF. CDR3 DNA sequence: TGCAGTGCCTTCGGGGGGCGATACGAGCAGTACTTC.

The chain has TRBV14 and TRBJ2-5; 8 bases map to TRBD1. The DNA end is a closer match to TRBJ2-7, so the J assignment may be wrong. Germline V lookup: CDR1 SGHDN, CDR2 FVKESK. The CDR3 covers 17 residues. The CDR3 region is CASSHGQGVAEAYEQYF. DNA for the CDR3: TGTGCCAGCAGTCATGGACAGGGCGTAGCAGAAGCCTACGAGCAGTACTTC.

The chain links TRBV5-6 to TRBJ1-1; 11 bases align to TRBD1. After removal of 2 bases from V and 7 bases from J, the junction contained 4 bases not matched to a gene. Germline lookup yields CDR1 SGHDT and CDR2 YYEEEE. The CDR3 length is 14 residues. The CDR3 protein is CASSFGTGGVEAFF. CDR3 coding DNA: TGTGCCAGCAGCTTTGGGACAGGGGGTGTTGAAGCTTTCTTT.